This T cell receptor beta chain comes out of a study of T cells in Graves' hyperthyroidism and ophthalmopathy. Overall study findings and caveats: Ophthalmopathy and stable hyperthyroidism were told apart by a 13 V-J model.

This clonotype was counted at least ten times. What it recognizes is unknown. CDR1 and CDR2 from the germline V gene are DFQATT and SNEGSKA (reference sequence). V was shortened by 5 bases and J by 2 bases, with 10 bases between the two germline ends. The CDR3 is 13 residues long. Regions amplified from RNA transcripts were the TCR beta CDR3 regions. HTBI primers were employed in a first-round RT-PCR of the TCR CDR3. TCRdb reanalysed the multiplex PCR reads using MiXCR and keeps one entry per CDR3 protein. Of roughly 660,000 distinct CDR3 sequences in the sample, roughly 17% were seen once. Specimen: blood. The source of this sequence is a man aged 45-65 years with Graves' hyperthyroidism. J is TRBJ2-1 and V is TRBV20-1; D ambiguous. CDR3 DNA sequence: TGCAGTGCTGACCATCTCGCCTACAATGAGCAGTTCTTC. It encodes CSADHLAYNEQFF.